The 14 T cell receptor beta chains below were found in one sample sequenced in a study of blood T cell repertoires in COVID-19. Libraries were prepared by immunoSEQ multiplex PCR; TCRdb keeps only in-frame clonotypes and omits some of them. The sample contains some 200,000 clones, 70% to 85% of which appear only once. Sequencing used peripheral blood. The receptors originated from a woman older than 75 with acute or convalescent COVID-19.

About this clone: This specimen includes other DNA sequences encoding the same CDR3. CDR3 amino acids: CASSLNRGDYGYTF. The CDR3 DNA sequence: TGTGCCAGCAGCCTTAACAGGGGTGACTATGGCTACACCTTC. The chain recombines TRBV7-9 with TRBJ1-2, with TRBD1 identical over 7 bases. Germline loops: CDR1 SEHNR, CDR2 FQNEAQ (reference sequence). The CDR3 sequence is 14 residues long. V dropped 5 bases and J dropped 3; count of bases not matched to a gene: 6.

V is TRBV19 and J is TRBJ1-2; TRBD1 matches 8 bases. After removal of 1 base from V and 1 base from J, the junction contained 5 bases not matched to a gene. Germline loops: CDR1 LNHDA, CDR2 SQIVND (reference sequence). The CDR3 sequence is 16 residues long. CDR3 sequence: CASSIGTGWSNYGYTF. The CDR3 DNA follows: TGTGCCAGTAGTATAGGGACAGGGTGGAGTAACTATGGCTACACCTTC.

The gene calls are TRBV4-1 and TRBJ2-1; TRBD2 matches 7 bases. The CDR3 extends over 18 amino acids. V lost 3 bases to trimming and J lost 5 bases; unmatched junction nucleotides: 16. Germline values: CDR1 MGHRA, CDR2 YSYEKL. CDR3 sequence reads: CASSQVVFGTIRNNEQFF. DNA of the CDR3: TGCGCCAGCAGCCAGGTAGTGTTTGGGACTATCAGGAACAATGAGCAGTTCTTC.

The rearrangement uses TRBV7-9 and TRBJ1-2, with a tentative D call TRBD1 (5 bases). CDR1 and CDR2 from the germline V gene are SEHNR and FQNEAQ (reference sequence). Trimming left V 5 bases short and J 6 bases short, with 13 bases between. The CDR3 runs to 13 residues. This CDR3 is CASSSRVSDGYTF. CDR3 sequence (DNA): TGTGCCAGCAGCAGCAGGGTGTCGGATGGCTACACCTTC.

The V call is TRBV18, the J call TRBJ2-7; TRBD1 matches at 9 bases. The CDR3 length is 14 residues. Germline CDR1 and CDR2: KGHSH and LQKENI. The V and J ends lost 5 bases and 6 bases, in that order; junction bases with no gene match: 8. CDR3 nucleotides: TGTGCCAGCTCATCCGGACAGGGGAAAAGCGAGCAGTACTTC. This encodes CASSSGQGKSEQYF.

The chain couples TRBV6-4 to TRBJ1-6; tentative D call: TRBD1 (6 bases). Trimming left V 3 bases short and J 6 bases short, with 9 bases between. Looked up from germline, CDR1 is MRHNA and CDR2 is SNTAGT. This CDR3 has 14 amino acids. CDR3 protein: CASSEQGFNSPLHF. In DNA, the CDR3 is TGTGCCAGCAGTGAACAGGGTTTTAATTCACCCCTCCACTTT.

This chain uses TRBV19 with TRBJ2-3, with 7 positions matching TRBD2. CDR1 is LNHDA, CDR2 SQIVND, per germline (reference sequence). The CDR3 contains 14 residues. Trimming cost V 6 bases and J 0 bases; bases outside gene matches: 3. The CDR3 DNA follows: TGTGCCAGTAGGTCGGGAGGTAGCACAGATACGCAGTATTTT. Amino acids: CASRSGGSTDTQYF.

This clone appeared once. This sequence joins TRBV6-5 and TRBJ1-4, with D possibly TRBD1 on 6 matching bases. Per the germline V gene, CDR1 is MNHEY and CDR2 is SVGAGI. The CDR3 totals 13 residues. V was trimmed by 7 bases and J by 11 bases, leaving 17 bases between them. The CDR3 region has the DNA TGTGCCAGCAATCCCTTAGGCAGGGGCAAACTGTTTTTT. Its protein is CASNPLGRGKLFF.

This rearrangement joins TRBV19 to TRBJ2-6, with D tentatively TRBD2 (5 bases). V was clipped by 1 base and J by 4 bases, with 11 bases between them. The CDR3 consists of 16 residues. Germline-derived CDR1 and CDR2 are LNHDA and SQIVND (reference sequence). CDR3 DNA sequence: TGTGCCAGTAGTATAGGCCGGGGAGCCGGGGCCAACGTCCTGACTTTC. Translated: CASSIGRGAGANVLTF.

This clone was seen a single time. The CDR3 loop reads CASSYSAGRVTEAFF. The CDR3 DNA follows: TGTGCCAGCAGTTACTCCGCGGGGAGGGTCACTGAAGCTTTCTTT. The chain recombines TRBV6-5 with TRBJ1-1; no definite D call. Germline V gene sequence: CDR1 MNHEY, CDR2 SVGAGI. This CDR3 comprises 15 residues. With 0 bases removed from V and 4 bases from J, the gap between germline ends came to 12 bases.

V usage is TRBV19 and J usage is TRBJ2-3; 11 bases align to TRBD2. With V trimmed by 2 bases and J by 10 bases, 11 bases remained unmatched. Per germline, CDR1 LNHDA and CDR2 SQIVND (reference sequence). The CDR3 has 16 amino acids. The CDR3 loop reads CASSILNLGLAGPQYF. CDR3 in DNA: TGTGCCAGTAGTATACTCAATTTAGGACTAGCGGGCCCGCAGTATTTT.

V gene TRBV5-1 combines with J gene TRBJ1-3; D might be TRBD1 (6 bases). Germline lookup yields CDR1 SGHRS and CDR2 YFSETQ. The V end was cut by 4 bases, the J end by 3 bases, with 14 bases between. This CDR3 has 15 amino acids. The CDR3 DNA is TGCGCCAGCAGCGACGAAGGGGGGGTTGGAAACACCATATATTTT. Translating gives CASSDEGGVGNTIYF.

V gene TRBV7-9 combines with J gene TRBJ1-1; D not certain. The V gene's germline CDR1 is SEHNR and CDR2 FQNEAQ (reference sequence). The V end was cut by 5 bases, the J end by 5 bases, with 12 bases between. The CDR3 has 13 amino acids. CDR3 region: CASSTPPGTEAFF. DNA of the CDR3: TGTGCCAGCAGCACCCCCCCGGGGACTGAAGCTTTCTTT.

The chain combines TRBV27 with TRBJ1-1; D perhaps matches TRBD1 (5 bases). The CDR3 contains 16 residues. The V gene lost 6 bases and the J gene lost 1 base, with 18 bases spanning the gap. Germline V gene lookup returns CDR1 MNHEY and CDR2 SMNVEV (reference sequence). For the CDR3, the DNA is TGTGCCAGCAGCCGTTTATGGCGGGGCCCGAACACTGAAGCTTTCTTT. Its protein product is CASSRLWRGPNTEAFF.